The TCR beta chain under discussion was sequenced for a study of blood T cell repertoires in COVID-19. Study in general: Acute-phase and convalescent COVID-19 samples originated in the United States, Italy and Spain. Sample material is recorded as cDNA or gDNA derived from T cells, B-cell-depleted T cells, or PBMCs.

As handled by the study authors: Amplification with reference gene primers provided the estimates of nucleated cell counts. Method: immunoSEQ multiplex PCR; TCRdb's copy keeps in-frame clones and lacks some. V, J and clone size derive from that table, while D and trimming were established from the DNA sequence. The table includes some 81,000 clones, 90% to 95% detected once. The CDR3 is 16 amino acids. The V and J ends lost 1 base and 4 bases, in that order; junction bases with no gene match: 4. The germline CDR1 and CDR2 sequences are SGHVS and FQNEAQ. This receptor was identified in a human donor with active COVID-19. The donor label of this sample is uncertain. V and J are TRBV7-8 and TRBJ1-4, with 9 bases matching TRBD1. Input material: peripheral blood. The CDR3 DNA follows: TGTGCCAGCAGCTTAGGAGGGACAGGGTTTAATGAAAAACTGTTTTTT. Its protein is CASSLGGTGFNEKLFF.